Following are 6 T cell receptor beta chains from one sample sequenced in a study of T cell clonality in common variable immunodeficiency. Whole-study results and caveats: Reportedly, TCR beta sequences from common variable immunodeficiency showed fewer deletions and N-nucleotide insertions.

Clones were read by immunoSEQ multiplex PCR, and TCRdb kept only the in-frame ones, dropping some. The data show about 34,000 clones, with none appearing a single time. These receptors have no known antigen. The sample comprised peripheral blood mononuclear cells. These receptor sequences come from a human donor with common variable immunodeficiency.

This clone is judged medium-sized. The read stops 3 residues short of the end of the CDR3; the missing end is completed from the germline J gene. The rearrangement links TRBV15 to TRBJ2-5; 7 bases fit TRBD1. CDR3 length: 14 amino acids. Germline loops: CDR1 LNHNV, CDR2 YYDKDF (reference sequence). V shed 6 bases and J 5 bases; nucleotides not matched to a gene: 9. The CDR3 DNA, read in part, is TGTGCCACCAGGAAGAACAGGGGTCTCGAGACC. Amino acid sequence: CATRKNRGLET. In full, the CDR3 reads CATRKNRGLETQYF.

This clone was observed at least ten times. Incomplete CDR3 DNA: TGCGCCAGCAGCTCGACAGGGAATGGC. It yields the protein CASSSTGNG. The full CDR3 protein reads CASSSTGNGYTF. J is TRBJ1-2 and V is TRBV5-1, with 7 bases matching TRBD1. Sequencing ends 3 residues short of the CDR3 end; the germline J gene provides the rest. The CDR3 covers 12 residues. With V trimmed by 3 bases and J by 6 bases, 2 bases remained unmatched. Germline V gene data show CDR1 as SGHRS and CDR2 as YFSETQ.

This clone was recorded many times. The CDR3 extends 3 residues past the end of the read, so its final part is completed from the germline J gene. The V gene is TRBV27, the J gene TRBJ2-7, with D perhaps matching TRBD2 (6 bases). V shed 6 bases and J shed 6 bases, with 21 bases lying between them. The CDR3 has 15 residues. CDR1 is MNHEY and CDR2 is SMNVEV in the germline V gene (reference sequence). The sequenced CDR3 bases are TGTGCCAGCAGCATCTCGGGGATCGGGGGTCGCGAG. This gives the protein CASSISGIGGRE. The CDR3 in full is CASSISGIGGREQYF.

With respect to this clone: Sequencing ends 3 residues short of the CDR3 end; the germline J gene provides the rest. The chain recombines TRBV29-1 with TRBJ2-3; 7 bases match TRBD2. Germline lookup yields CDR1 SQVTM and CDR2 ANQGSEA. This CDR3 is built from 15 residues. V trimming: 6 bases; J trimming: 0 bases; junction bases outside the gene matches: 9. CDR3 bases read: TGCAGCGTCGCGCACCCAGCGGGAAGCACAGATACG. As protein: CSVAHPAGSTDT. In full, the CDR3 reads CSVAHPAGSTDTQYF.

In the case of this clone: The sequenced fragment ends 3 residues before the CDR3 boundary, so the rest is inferred from the germline J gene. The chain has TRBV18 and TRBJ1-2; D is perhaps TRBD1 (5 bases). Germline V lookup: CDR1 KGHSH, CDR2 LQKENI. The CDR3 runs 12 residues. V lost 6 bases to trimming and J lost 5 bases, with 10 bases between them. The sequenced CDR3 bases are TGTGCCAGCTCTACGACAGAGTATGGC. It encodes CASSTTEYG. The whole CDR3 protein is CASSTTEYGYTF.

The sample holds a few counts of this clone. The CDR3 end lies 3 residues beyond the end of the read and is filled in from the germline J gene. The J gene is TRBJ1-1, the V gene TRBV20-1; 8 bases line up with TRBD1. Germline CDR1 is DFQATT and CDR2 is SNEGSKA (reference sequence). The CDR3 length is 15 residues. V shed 7 bases, J shed 0 bases, and the junction held 10 bases outside the gene matches. The CDR3 is CSGAGGRFMNTEAFF. The CDR3 DNA, read in part, is TGCAGTGGAGCAGGGGGCCGGTTTATGAACACTGAA.